A single T cell receptor (beta chain) is shown here with its context. Original handling: Estimation of nucleated cell counts was performed using reference gene primer amplification. TCRdb keeps only in-frame clones here, not all; method: immunoSEQ multiplex PCR. V and J calls and clone size are as listed in that table; D and trimming were resolved from the DNA. This table holds 120,000 to 150,000 clones, about 84% found once. The sample comes from a study of blood T cell repertoires in COVID-19. The overall study: The samples span acute and convalescent COVID-19 from the United States, Italy and Spain. The analysed material was cDNA or gDNA that came from T cells, B-cell-depleted T cells, or PBMCs.

CDR3 length: 14 residues. The germline V gene encodes CDR1 LGHDT and CDR2 YNNKEL (reference sequence). V lost 3 bases, J lost 6 bases, and 8 bases stayed unmatched. This TCR was recovered from a woman aged 80 or older in a cohort sampled during active or convalescent COVID-19. The rearrangement links TRBV3-1 (or the pseudogene TRBV3-2) to TRBJ2-7; 7 bases are shared with TRBD2. The sequencing sample was made of peripheral blood. The CDR3, as DNA: TGTGCCAGCAGCCAGGTTGCGGGGGTAGGCGAGCAGTACTTC. This encodes CASSQVAGVGEQYF.